Below, 9 T cell receptor beta chains from the same sample are listed, as sequenced in a study of blood T cells in healthy people across ages (dated by TCRdb to about 2015). The protocol used for the library was 5' RACE. This sample was sequenced with an Illumina HiSeq 2500. A second PCR of roughly 7 to 11 cycles was performed with a sample-barcoded 5' primer and a J-beta primer mix. TCRdb itself trimmed the public reads at Q25 with fastp, ran MiXCR and retained productive beta chains. Rows are combined by CDR3 protein, so each entry shows the most common genes and DNA. In all, the sample holds about 640,000 distinct CDR3 sequences, and roughly 30% of those were seen once. Roughly 14% of the sample is taken by the ten largest. The sequencing sample was made of blood. Every receptor here comes from a woman older than 75 in good health.

Many counts were recorded for this clonotype. The V and J genes are TRBV7-2 and TRBJ1-2; D is unclear. Germline lookup yields CDR1 SGHTA and CDR2 FQGNSA. Trimming took 6 bases from V and 5 from J, leaving 10 bases between them. The CDR3 runs 12 residues. In nucleotides, the CDR3 is TGTGCCAGCAGGAGTCTGGTTTATGGCTACACCTTC. Protein sequence: CASRSLVYGYTF.

A note on this clonotype: This could be a read error, since a much larger clone is one nucleotide away. This chain uses TRBV21-1 with TRBJ1-2. TRBV21-1 is recorded as a pseudogene. This CDR3 is built from 15 residues. CDR3: CAGSTYGGAGHGYTF. The CDR3 region has the DNA TGTGCCGGCAGCACTTACGGGGGGGCTGGTCATGGCTACACCTTC.

In regard to this clonotype: A much larger clonotype is one base distant, so this may be a read error. The chain joins TRBV20-1 to TRBJ2-3; D is undetermined. Germline assignment: CDR1 DFQATT and CDR2 SNEGSKA (reference sequence). The CDR3 totals 12 residues. CDR3 in DNA: TGCAGGGCTAGTCCCAGCACAGATACGCAGTATTTT. This translates into CRASPSTDTQYF.

This clonotype has at least ten counts. The rearrangement uses TRBV7-9 and TRBJ2-6, with D tentatively TRBD1 or TRBD2 (5 bases each). The V gene's germline CDR1 is SEHNR and CDR2 FQNEAQ (reference sequence). The CDR3 contains 14 residues. V shed 3 bases and J shed 4 bases, with 7 bases lying between them. CDR3 loop: CASSFGAGANVLTF. CDR3 bases: TGTGCCAGCAGCTTCGGGGCCGGGGCCAACGTCCTGACTTTC. Filled out from reference TRBV7-9 and TRBJ2-6, the complete variable domain reads DTGVSQNPRHKITKRGQNVTFRCDPISEHNRLYWYRQTLGQGPEFLTYFQNEAQLEKSRLLSDRFSAERPKGSFSTLEIQRTEQGDSAMYLCASSFGAGANVLTFGAGSRLTVL.

In its sample, this clonotype was seen many times. This sequence joins TRBV7-9 and TRBJ2-1, with 16 bases that match TRBD2. The germline CDR1 and CDR2 sequences are SEHNR and FQNEAQ (reference sequence). V dropped 5 bases and J dropped 4; count of bases not matched to a gene: 8. This CDR3 has 18 amino acids. CDR3 nucleotides: TGTGCCAGCAGCCCGGGACTAGCGGGGGGGCTTAGTTACAATGAGCAGTTCTTC. As protein: CASSPGLAGGLSYNEQFF.

This CDR3 is CAISESGGRETQFF. The DNA for the CDR3 is TGTGCCATCAGTGAGTCGGGGGGACGAGAGACCCAGTTCTTC. The chain couples TRBV10-3 to TRBJ2-1, with D perhaps TRBD2 (6 bases). With 0 bases removed from V and 13 bases from J, the gap between germline ends came to 16 bases. CDR1 is ENHRY and CDR2 is SYGVKD in the germline V gene. CDR3 length: 14 amino acids.

This clonotype appeared many times. The chain couples TRBV29-1 to TRBJ2-5, with D unresolved. V lost 6 bases, J lost 2 bases, and 7 bases lay in between. Per the germline V gene, CDR1 is SQVTM and CDR2 is ANQGSEA. The CDR3 loop spans 11 amino acids. CDR3 amino acids: CSVTVQETQYF. Written as DNA, the CDR3 is TGCAGCGTCACAGTTCAAGAGACCCAGTACTTC.

The V call is TRBV7-9, the J call TRBJ2-7; unclear D gene. Trimming took off 1 base at V and 0 bases at J, with 10 bases between the two ends. Germline-derived CDR1 and CDR2 are SEHNR and FQNEAQ (reference sequence). The CDR3 covers 15 residues. The CDR3, as DNA: TGTGCCAGCAGCTTAGAGCCACCTTACTCCTACGAGCAGTACTTC. Protein sequence: CASSLEPPYSYEQYF. Full variable domain (rest looked up from reference TRBV7-9 and TRBJ2-7): DTGVSQNPRHKITKRGQNVTFRCDPISEHNRLYWYRQTLGQGPEFLTYFQNEAQLEKSRLLSDRFSAERPKGSFSTLEIQRTEQGDSAMYLCASSLEPPYSYEQYFGPGTRLTVT.

The chain is built from TRBV21-1 and TRBJ2-5; TRBD1 was called by the table and not checked on the DNA. TRBJ2-7 matches the DNA end more closely, so the J call is doubtful. TRBV21-1 is a known pseudogene. This CDR3 has 15 residues. The CDR3 DNA sequence: TGTGCCAGCAGCAAAGCTCTGACTGTCAACAGCGAGCAGTACTTC. It codes for CASSKALTVNSEQYF.